This T cell receptor (beta chain) derives from a study of glioma-infiltrating T cells. Using RNA template, CDR3s of TCR alpha and beta were amplified with iRepertoire arm-PCR. TCRdb re-called the multiplex PCR reads through MiXCR, storing one row per CDR3 protein. The table lists fewer than 500,000 distinct CDR3 sequences, more than 35% of them singletons. In its sample, this clonotype was seen many times. This CDR3 has 14 residues. Germline CDR1 MNHEY, CDR2 SVGEGT. The germline V and J ends were trimmed by 6 bases and 2 bases, with 11 bases remaining between them. The V and J genes are TRBV6-2 or TRBV6-3 and TRBJ1-5; D is ambiguous. This clonotype originated in a human donor with low-grade glioma or glioblastoma, undergoing nonglioma brain surgery, or in good health (not recorded which). Sample: glioma tissue, nonneoplastic brain tissue, or PBMCs (not recorded which). The CDR3 is CASRPLLGNQPQHF. In DNA, the CDR3 is TGTGCCAGCAGACCCCTCTTGGGCAATCAGCCCCAGCATTTT.